This T cell receptor beta chain was identified in a study of low-dose radiotherapy and immunotherapy resistance in tumors. Study details: Participants in Cohort 2 were given 1 Gy per fraction every two weeks, for 13 Gy over 26 weeks. On a schedule of every two weeks, intravenous cyclophosphamide at a dose of 200 mg/m2 was delivered one day before each radiation and immunotherapy administration.

This clonotype was seen once. First-strand cDNA relied on TRAV- and TRBV-specific primers spanning alpha and beta chains. With a V-primer adapter and a constant-region primer, TCRs were amplified for approximately 19 PCR cycles. Researchers amplified the isolated mRNA using in vitro transcription. TCRdb analysed the reads with MiXCR anew, one entry per CDR3 protein. The table records about 84,000 distinct CDR3 sequences, less than 20% of them present only once. The CDR3 is made up of 15 amino acids. The V and J ends lost 4 bases and 0 bases respectively, with 9 bases between them. Germline loops: CDR1 MNHEY, CDR2 SMNVEV (reference sequence). Time point specified: after trial treatment. As to treatment: LDRT plus nivolumab, ipilimumab, low-dose cyclophosphamide and aspirin (RACIN trial). Each eligible patient had an advanced solid tumor, and these tumors lacked tumor-infiltrating lymphocytes.

The TCR was taken from a male donor with prostate cancer. The sequences come from PBMCs, collected after low-dose radiotherapy plus immunotherapy. This chain uses TRBV27 with TRBJ1-4, with a weak D call TRBD1 (5 bases). The CDR3 nucleotides read TGTGCCAGCAGTTCCAGGGAAACAACTAATGAAAAACTGTTTTTT. It yields the protein CASSSRETTNEKLFF.